Listed below are T cell receptor beta chains from one sample, sequenced in a study of cytomegalovirus exposure and HLA in healthy donors. The protocol was immunoSEQ multiplex PCR, while the TCRdb copy is restricted to in-frame clones and leaves out a portion. The sample consists of roughly 170,000 clones, roughly 70% of them appearing once. The material sequenced was PBMCs. The origin of the receptors is a girl aged 5 to 17 in good health and CMV-seronegative. CDR3s include the opening cysteine and the closing phenylalanine or tryptophan. The order of the fields is V gene, clone size, J gene, D gene, CDR3 DNA, CDR3 protein. D genes are given only for firm matches. Where a row states a size, it is once, few, many or the class of an expanded clone; other rows omit it.

V: TRBV27
size: once
J: TRBJ2-7
D: TRBD1
DNA: TGTGCCAGCAGTTTAAAGGGACAGGCAATCTACGAGCAGTACTTC
CDR3: CASSLKGQAIYEQYF

V: TRBV9
size: once
J: TRBJ2-3
D: TRBD2
DNA: TGTGCCAGCAGCGTAGAAGGACTAGCGGGGAAAGGGAGCACAGATACGCAGTATTTT
CDR3: CASSVEGLAGKGSTDTQYF

V: TRBV19
size: .
J: TRBJ2-1
D: .
DNA: TGTGCCAGTAGTTTCCCCCTCAAGCCATACAATGAGCAGTTCTTC
CDR3: CASSFPLKPYNEQFF

V: TRBV19
size: few
J: TRBJ1-4
D: TRBD1
DNA: TGTGCCAGCGAGGGGGCGTTACGTAAACTGTTTTTT
CDR3: CASEGALRKLFF

V: TRBV29-1
size: .
J: TRBJ2-1
D: .
DNA: TGCAGCGTTGAACTAGCGTACAATGAGCAGTTCTTC
CDR3: CSVELAYNEQFF

V: TRBV6-1
size: few
J: TRBJ2-7
D: .
DNA: TGTGCCAGCATCGTTGGAGAGGGGCAGTACTTC
CDR3: CASIVGEGQYF

V: TRBV7-9
size: few
J: TRBJ1-1
D: .
DNA: TGTGCCAGCAGCTTAGACAGAGATACTGAAGCTTTCTTT
CDR3: CASSLDRDTEAFF

V: TRBV7-2
size: .
J: TRBJ1-5
D: .
DNA: TGTGCCAGCAGCCCTCAGGGGAATCAGCCCCAGCATTTT
CDR3: CASSPQGNQPQHF

V: TRBV10-3
size: few
J: TRBJ2-2
D: TRBD2
DNA: TGTGCCATCAGGACGGGGGGGGAGGGGCTGGGCACCGGGGAGCTGTTTTTT
CDR3: CAIRTGGEGLGTGELFF

V: TRBV2
size: .
J: TRBJ1-6
D: .
DNA: TGTGCCACCCGCCCCTCGGGGACAAATTCACCCCTCCACTTT
CDR3: CATRPSGTNSPLHF

V: TRBV11-2
size: .
J: TRBJ2-4
D: TRBD1
DNA: TGTGCCAGCAGCCTCGGGACAGGGAACATTCAGTACTTC
CDR3: CASSLGTGNIQYF

V: TRBV30
size: .
J: TRBJ2-7
D: .
DNA: TGTGCCTGGAGTGTAAGCAGGGGCCACGAGCAGTACTTC
CDR3: CAWSVSRGHEQYF

V: TRBV5-1
size: .
J: TRBJ2-7
D: .
DNA: TGCGCCAGCAGCTCGGTCGGGATGGACGAGCAGTACTTC
CDR3: CASSSVGMDEQYF

V: TRBV25-1
size: few
J: TRBJ1-4
D: TRBD1
DNA: TGTGCCAGCAGGCCCCCCGGGACAGGAGATGAAAAACTGTTTTTT
CDR3: CASRPPGTGDEKLFF

V: TRBV19
size: .
J: TRBJ1-5
D: TRBD1
DNA: TGTGCCAGTAGTATCGACAGGGGGTACAATCAGCCCCAGCATTTT
CDR3: CASSIDRGYNQPQHF

V: TRBV5-1
size: few
J: TRBJ2-7
D: TRBD1
DNA: TGCGCCAGCAGCCCAAGCCGGACAGGGGGCTACTACGAGCAGTACTTC
CDR3: CASSPSRTGGYYEQYF

V: TRBV30
size: .
J: TRBJ2-2
D: .
DNA: TGTGCCTGGAGTGACCAGGAGGGGGCGTCGAACACCGGGGAGCTGTTTTTT
CDR3: CAWSDQEGASNTGELFF

V: TRBV7-9
size: .
J: TRBJ2-5
D: TRBD1
DNA: TGTGCCAGCAGCTTACTAGGGGGCGCGACGAGTCGAGGGACCCAGTACTTC
CDR3: CASSLLGGATSRGTQYF

V: TRBV2
size: few
J: TRBJ1-4
D: .
DNA: TGTGCCAGCAGAGGCGGGATTTTTAATGAAAAACTGTTTTTT
CDR3: CASRGGIFNEKLFF

V: TRBV2
size: few
J: TRBJ2-2
D: .
DNA: TGTGCCAGCACCCCCCTTCCAGGGGTAACCGGGGAGCTGTTTTTT
CDR3: CASTPLPGVTGELFF

V: TRBV7-3
size: .
J: TRBJ1-1
D: TRBD1
DNA: TGTGCCAGCAGCCCGCTAGGACAGGGGGTTGAAGCTTTCTTT
CDR3: CASSPLGQGVEAFF

V: TRBV19
size: .
J: TRBJ1-1
D: TRBD1
DNA: TGTGCCAGTACAGTACCAGGGGGAGGCACTGAAGCTTTCTTT
CDR3: CASTVPGGGTEAFF

V: TRBV9
size: .
J: TRBJ2-5
D: TRBD2
DNA: TGTGCCAGCAGCGTATCCGAGCGGGGGGTCCAAGAGACCCAGTACTTC
CDR3: CASSVSERGVQETQYF

V: TRBV19
size: .
J: TRBJ1-2
D: .
DNA: TGTGCCAGTAGTGGACACCTAATTAACTATGGCTACACCTTC
CDR3: CASSGHLINYGYTF

V: TRBV27
size: once
J: TRBJ2-7
D: TRBD1
DNA: TGTGCCAGCACTCCGACCGCCGGGACAGCCTACGAGCAGTACTTC
CDR3: CASTPTAGTAYEQYF

V: TRBV9
size: .
J: TRBJ1-2
D: .
DNA: TGTGCCAGCAGCGGGCAGGGAAACTATGGCTACACCTTC
CDR3: CASSGQGNYGYTF

V: TRBV7-9
size: few
J: TRBJ2-3
D: .
DNA: TGTGCCAGCAACTCACTGGCCCGAGGGAATACGCAGTATTTT
CDR3: CASNSLARGNTQYF

V: TRBV13
size: .
J: TRBJ1-5
D: TRBD1
DNA: TGTGCCAGCAGCGGAACAGGGGGCAATCAGCCCCAGCATTTT
CDR3: CASSGTGGNQPQHF

V: TRBV27
size: .
J: TRBJ2-1
D: TRBD2
DNA: TGTGCCAGCAGTTTATCAGGCGCGGGGGGATTCAATGAGCAGTTCTTC
CDR3: CASSLSGAGGFNEQFF

V: TRBV11-2
size: .
J: TRBJ2-1
D: .
DNA: TGTGCCAGCAGCTTAAGTAGAGGGGGCAATGAGCAGTTCTTC
CDR3: CASSLSRGGNEQFF

V: TRBV6-1
size: .
J: TRBJ1-6
D: .
DNA: TGTGCCAGCAACCCCACAGGGCTCCATTCACCCCTCCACTTT
CDR3: CASNPTGLHSPLHF

V: TRBV2
size: many
J: TRBJ1-1
D: .
DNA: TGTGCCAGCAGTACTATGGGGAACACTGAAGCTTTCTTT
CDR3: CASSTMGNTEAFF

V: TRBV9
size: .
J: TRBJ2-3
D: TRBD2
DNA: TGTGCCAGCAGCGTAGCGGGTACTAGCGGGTGGGATACGCAGTATTTT
CDR3: CASSVAGTSGWDTQYF

V: TRBV19
size: few
J: TRBJ2-3
D: TRBD2
DNA: TGTGCCAGTAGTATAGAAGGAGCACTAGCGGGCACAGATACGCAGTATTTT
CDR3: CASSIEGALAGTDTQYF

V: TRBV27
size: .
J: TRBJ1-6
D: TRBD1
DNA: TGTGCCAGCAGTCCAACAGGGGGAGGTGGGTCACCCCTCCACTTT
CDR3: CASSPTGGGGSPLHF

V: TRBV7-3
size: .
J: TRBJ1-1
D: .
DNA: TGTGCCAGCAGCTTCAAAGACGGAGTGAACACTGAAGCTTTCTTT
CDR3: CASSFKDGVNTEAFF

V: TRBV2
size: .
J: TRBJ2-5
D: .
DNA: TGTGCCAGCAGTGCTCCCGGAGAAGAGACCCAGTACTTC
CDR3: CASSAPGEETQYF

V: TRBV9
size: .
J: TRBJ1-2
D: .
DNA: TGTGCCAGCAGCGTAGATTTGAGGGGAGGGGATGGCTACACCTTC
CDR3: CASSVDLRGGDGYTF

V: TRBV7-9
size: .
J: TRBJ1-1
D: .
DNA: TGTGCCAGCAGCTTAGAACAGAACACTGAAGCTTTCTTT
CDR3: CASSLEQNTEAFF

V: TRBV5-1
size: .
J: TRBJ2-1
D: .
DNA: TGCGCCAGCAGCTTGGGGGTGGGCGGGATGGTTGGTGAGCAGTTCTTC
CDR3: CASSLGVGGMVGEQFF

V: TRBV2
size: .
J: TRBJ1-3
D: .
DNA: TGTGCCAGCAGCGATTCGGGGCAGGGGAGCGTCGTAAACACCATATATTTT
CDR3: CASSDSGQGSVVNTIYF

V: TRBV30
size: .
J: TRBJ1-1
D: TRBD1
DNA: TGTGCCTGGAGTGCACCCCAGGGGGCCTGGGTTTTGGACACTGAAGCTTTCTTT
CDR3: CAWSAPQGAWVLDTEAFF

V: TRBV10-2
size: few
J: TRBJ2-2
D: TRBD2
DNA: TGCGCCAGCAGTATAATGGCGGGGGGGTCCGTCAGCACCGGGGAGCTGTTTTTT
CDR3: CASSIMAGGSVSTGELFF

V: TRBV7-3
size: .
J: TRBJ1-2
D: .
DNA: TGTGCCAGCAGCAATGCAGGGGACTATGGCTACACCTTC
CDR3: CASSNAGDYGYTF

V: TRBV4-1
size: .
J: TRBJ2-3
D: .
DNA: TGCGCCAGCAGCCAAGACTGGATAGCGGAGAACACAGATACGCAGTATTTT
CDR3: CASSQDWIAENTDTQYF

V: TRBV5-4
size: few
J: TRBJ2-1
D: TRBD2
DNA: TGTGCCAGCAGCCCAACCGGGACTAGGTCCTACAATGAGCAGTTCTTC
CDR3: CASSPTGTRSYNEQFF

V: TRBV7-9
size: .
J: TRBJ1-2
D: TRBD1
DNA: TGTGCCAGCAGCTTAGATAAGGACAGGTCGAACTATGGCTACACCTTC
CDR3: CASSLDKDRSNYGYTF

V: TRBV18
size: few
J: TRBJ1-1
D: .
DNA: TGTGCCAGCTCTACCGTGGGAGTTAACACTGAAGCTTTCTTT
CDR3: CASSTVGVNTEAFF

V: TRBV27
size: .
J: TRBJ2-7
D: TRBD1
DNA: TGTGCCAGCAGTTTAAGGCGGGACAGGGGCTACGAGCAGTACTTC
CDR3: CASSLRRDRGYEQYF

V: TRBV30
size: .
J: TRBJ1-2
D: .
DNA: TGTGCCTGGATGTTAGGGGGGGACATAAGCGGCTACACCTTC
CDR3: CAWMLGGDISGYTF

V: TRBV6-6
size: once
J: TRBJ1-1
D: TRBD1
DNA: TGTGCCAGCAGTAAAACTACAGGGGCGCTCACTGAAGCTTTCTTT
CDR3: CASSKTTGALTEAFF

V: TRBV30
size: .
J: TRBJ2-3
D: .
DNA: TGTGCCTGGAGTGTTGGGGGGACTAGCACAGATACGCAGTATTTT
CDR3: CAWSVGGTSTDTQYF

V: TRBV5-6
size: few
J: TRBJ1-5
D: .
DNA: TGTGCCAGCAGCTCTCGAGACAGGTTTGGGGATCAGCCCCAGCATTTT
CDR3: CASSSRDRFGDQPQHF

V: TRBV19
size: .
J: TRBJ2-1
D: TRBD2
DNA: TGTGCCAGTAGTATAGATCTGGGACTAGCTGAGCAGTTCTTC
CDR3: CASSIDLGLAEQFF

V: TRBV29-1
size: .
J: TRBJ2-2
D: .
DNA: TGCAGCGCAACAAAAAGCCAGGGCGCCGGGGAGCTGTTTTTT
CDR3: CSATKSQGAGELFF

V: TRBV13
size: .
J: TRBJ1-1
D: .
DNA: TGTGCCAGCAGCTTGCTACAGGTAAAAGCTTTCTTT
CDR3: CASSLLQVKAFF